The entry that follows covers one T cell receptor beta chain sequence. Other nucleotide sequences in the sample specify the same CDR3. The data derive from a study of shared clonotypes between healthy human individuals. Study-level background: Per-donor plates numbered three CD4 naive, three CD4 memory, two CD8 naive and one CD8 memory.

Sequencing was performed with immunoSEQ multiplex PCR; in TCRdb, only in-frame clones are kept and a portion is missing. The sample lists 2 million to 3 million clones, approximately 92% seen once, with around 0.14% in the top ten. Trimming took 5 bases from V and 2 from J; bases not matched to a gene: 4. The CDR3 contains 14 residues. Germline assignment: CDR1 SGHTA and CDR2 FQGNSA. The sample taken for sequencing was naive CD4+ T cells sorted from blood. Subset noted: CD45RA+ positively selected. The source of this sequence is a man aged 18-30 years in good health. This sequence joins TRBV7-2 and TRBJ2-7, with 9 bases fitting TRBD2. The CDR3 sequence is CASSLSGGTYEQYF. CDR3 bases: TGTGCCAGCAGCCTTAGCGGGGGCACCTACGAGCAGTACTTC. Combining the CDR3 with reference TRBV7-2 and TRBJ2-7 gives the whole variable domain GAGVSQSPSNKVTEKGKDVELRCDPISGHTALYWYRQSLGQGLEFLIYFQGNSAPDKSGLPSDRFSAERTGGSVSTLTIQRTQQEDSAVYLCASSLSGGTYEQYFGPGTRLTVT.